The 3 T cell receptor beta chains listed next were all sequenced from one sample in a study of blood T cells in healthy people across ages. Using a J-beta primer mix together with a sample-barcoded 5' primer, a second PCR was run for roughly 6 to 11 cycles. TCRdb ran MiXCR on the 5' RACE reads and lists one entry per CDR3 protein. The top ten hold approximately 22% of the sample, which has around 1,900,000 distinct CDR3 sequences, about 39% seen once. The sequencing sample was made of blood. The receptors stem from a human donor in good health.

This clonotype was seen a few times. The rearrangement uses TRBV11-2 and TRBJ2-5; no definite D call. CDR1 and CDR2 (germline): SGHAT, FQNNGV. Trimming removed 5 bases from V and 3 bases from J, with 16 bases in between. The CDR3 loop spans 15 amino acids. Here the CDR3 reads CASSLNLLVKETQYF. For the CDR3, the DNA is TGTGCCAGCAGCCTCAACCTCCTGGTTAAAGAGACCCAGTACTTC. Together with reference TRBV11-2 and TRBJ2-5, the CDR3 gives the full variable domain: EAGVAQSPRYKIIEKRQSVAFWCNPISGHATLYWYQQILGQGPKLLIQFQNNGVVDDSQLPKDRFSAERLKGVDSTLKIQPAKLEDSAVYLCASSLNLLVKETQYFGPGTRLLVL.

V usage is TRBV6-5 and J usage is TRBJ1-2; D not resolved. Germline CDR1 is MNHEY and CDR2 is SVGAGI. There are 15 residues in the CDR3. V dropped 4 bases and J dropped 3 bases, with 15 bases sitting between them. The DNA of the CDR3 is TGTGCCAGCAGTTCCACGGGGAGGGCCCACTATGGCTACACCTTC. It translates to CASSSTGRAHYGYTF.

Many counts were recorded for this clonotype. The CDR3 spells CSVVTYHRAYGYTF. In DNA form, the CDR3 reads TGCAGCGTTGTTACATATCATAGGGCCTATGGCTACACCTTC. The V and J genes are TRBV29-1 and TRBJ1-2; no reliable D call. The CDR3 extends over 14 amino acids. Trimming took 4 bases from V and 4 from J, leaving 16 bases between them. Germline CDR1 reads SQVTM; CDR2 reads ANQGSEA.